Listed below are T cell receptor beta chains from one sample, sequenced in a study of T cell responses to AZD1222 COVID-19 vaccine. Here immunoSEQ multiplex PCR was the method, and the copy in TCRdb shows in-frame clones only, minus some. The sample lists 150,000 or so clones, 90% occurring once. The sample in question was peripheral blood, obtained 28 days after the second AZD1222 dose. These TCRs come from an adult who received the AZD1222 COVID-19 vaccine. CDR3s include the opening cysteine and the closing phenylalanine or tryptophan. D genes are given only for firm matches. Size tells how often a clone was seen (once, few, many) or the class of an expanded clone, and some rows leave it out.

clone size: NA; CDR3 length: 14; V gene: TRBV16; D gene: NA; J gene: TRBJ1-5; CDR3 DNA: TGTGCCAGCAGCCCAGGCGTTAGCAATCAGCCCCAGCATTTT; CDR3 protein: CASSPGVSNQPQHF
clone size: NA; CDR3 length: 14; V gene: TRBV19; D gene: TRBD1; J gene: TRBJ1-2; CDR3 DNA: TGTGCCAGTAGTTCGGGACAGGGGGGCTATGGCTACACCTTC; CDR3 protein: CASSSGQGGYGYTF
clone size: few; CDR3 length: 13; V gene: TRBV27; D gene: NA; J gene: TRBJ2-7; CDR3 DNA: TGTGCCAGCACGTCTAGCGACTCCTACGAGCAGTACTTC; CDR3 protein: CASTSSDSYEQYF
clone size: few; CDR3 length: 17; V gene: TRBV23-1; D gene: NA; J gene: TRBJ1-6; CDR3 DNA: TGCGCCAGCAGTCAATCCATATATCGGACAGATGGTTCACCCCTCCACTTT; CDR3 protein: CASSQSIYRTDGSPLHF
clone size: few; CDR3 length: 12; V gene: TRBV10-3; D gene: TRBD1; J gene: TRBJ2-7; CDR3 DNA: TGTGCCACCGGGACAGTTTCCTACGAGCAGTACTTC; CDR3 protein: CATGTVSYEQYF
clone size: NA; CDR3 length: 14; V gene: TRBV9; D gene: NA; J gene: TRBJ1-4; CDR3 DNA: TGTGCCAGCAGCGTAGGGCAGGGCTATGAAAAACTGTTTTTT; CDR3 protein: CASSVGQGYEKLFF
clone size: NA; CDR3 length: 15; V gene: TRBV27; D gene: NA; J gene: TRBJ2-2; CDR3 DNA: TGTGCCAGCAGTCTAGCCCTACCGAACACCGGGGAGCTGTTTTTT; CDR3 protein: CASSLALPNTGELFF
clone size: once; CDR3 length: 13; V gene: TRBV18; D gene: NA; J gene: TRBJ1-2; CDR3 DNA: TGTGCCAGCTCACCAGACGGGGCATATGGCTACACCTTC; CDR3 protein: CASSPDGAYGYTF
clone size: NA; CDR3 length: 16; V gene: TRBV6-2/TRBV6-3; D gene: NA; J gene: TRBJ2-7; CDR3 DNA: TGTGCCAGCAGTTACTTGGCCCGGACTCTTCAATTCGAGCAGTACTTC; CDR3 protein: CASSYLARTLQFEQYF
clone size: once; CDR3 length: 14; V gene: TRBV10-2; D gene: NA; J gene: TRBJ2-1; CDR3 DNA: TGCGCCAGCAGCGCCCCTGTGGGGGTAGGTGAGCAGTTCTTC; CDR3 protein: CASSAPVGVGEQFF
clone size: once; CDR3 length: 13; V gene: TRBV30; D gene: NA; J gene: TRBJ2-2; CDR3 DNA: TGTGCCTGGAGCGAAACAAGAACCGGGGAGCTGTTTTTT; CDR3 protein: CAWSETRTGELFF
clone size: NA; CDR3 length: 16; V gene: TRBV5-1; D gene: NA; J gene: TRBJ1-4; CDR3 DNA: TGCGCCAGCCGAGCTCGGATCGGACCATATAATGAAAAACTGTTTTTT; CDR3 protein: CASRARIGPYNEKLFF
clone size: NA; CDR3 length: 11; V gene: TRBV27; D gene: NA; J gene: TRBJ2-7; CDR3 DNA: TGTGCCAGCAGTTTCTCGGGGGAGCAGTACTTC; CDR3 protein: CASSFSGEQYF
clone size: NA; CDR3 length: 12; V gene: TRBV12-3/TRBV12-4; D gene: TRBD1; J gene: TRBJ2-5; CDR3 DNA: TGTGCCAGCAGCTACAGGGGGGAGACCCAGTACTTC; CDR3 protein: CASSYRGETQYF
clone size: NA; CDR3 length: 15; V gene: TRBV27; D gene: NA; J gene: TRBJ1-3; CDR3 DNA: TGTGCCAGCAGTTTCGCCCAGTCCTCTGGAAACACCATATATTTT; CDR3 protein: CASSFAQSSGNTIYF
clone size: NA; CDR3 length: 13; V gene: TRBV7-9; D gene: NA; J gene: TRBJ2-7; CDR3 DNA: TGTGCCAGCAGCTTAGTCACCACCTACGAGCAGTACTTC; CDR3 protein: CASSLVTTYEQYF
clone size: NA; CDR3 length: 14; V gene: TRBV7-9; D gene: TRBD1; J gene: TRBJ2-7; CDR3 DNA: TGTGCCAGCAGCTTACTCGGACAGGGTTACGAGCAGTACTTC; CDR3 protein: CASSLLGQGYEQYF
clone size: NA; CDR3 length: 14; V gene: TRBV5-4; D gene: NA; J gene: TRBJ2-3; CDR3 DNA: TGTGCCCACTCTAGGGGGGGGTTCACAGATACGCAGTATTTT; CDR3 protein: CAHSRGGFTDTQYF
clone size: NA; CDR3 length: 17; V gene: TRBV28; D gene: NA; J gene: TRBJ1-5; CDR3 DNA: TGTGCCAGCAGTCTGACTCGCGGGTCCAGGGGTAATCAGCCCCAGCATTTT; CDR3 protein: CASSLTRGSRGNQPQHF
clone size: few; CDR3 length: 13; V gene: TRBV6-5; D gene: NA; J gene: TRBJ2-7; CDR3 DNA: TGTGCCAGCTCAAGGGACATGCGCTACGAGCAGTACTTC; CDR3 protein: CASSRDMRYEQYF
clone size: NA; CDR3 length: 13; V gene: TRBV28; D gene: NA; J gene: TRBJ1-5; CDR3 DNA: TGTGCCAGCTGTGGGCACACGGCCGGGACCCAGCATTTT; CDR3 protein: CASCGHTAGTQHF
clone size: NA; CDR3 length: 16; V gene: TRBV9; D gene: NA; J gene: TRBJ1-3; CDR3 DNA: TGTGCCAGCAGTTTAGCTCCTTTGAGCTCTGGAAACACCATATATTTT; CDR3 protein: CASSLAPLSSGNTIYF
clone size: NA; CDR3 length: 14; V gene: TRBV5-1; D gene: NA; J gene: TRBJ2-5; CDR3 DNA: TGCGCCAGCAGCTTTCAGGGAGGCCAAGAGACCCAGTACTTC; CDR3 protein: CASSFQGGQETQYF
clone size: few; CDR3 length: 12; V gene: TRBV15; D gene: NA; J gene: TRBJ2-7; CDR3 DNA: TGTGCCACCAGCCGACTTGGGGACGAGCAGTACTTC; CDR3 protein: CATSRLGDEQYF
clone size: NA; CDR3 length: 19; V gene: TRBV21-1; D gene: NA; J gene: TRBJ2-7; CDR3 DNA: TGTGCCAGCAGCAAAAGTCGTAGGGCTAGCGGGAGGGGGTCCTACGAGCAGTACTTC; CDR3 protein: CASSKSRRASGRGSYEQYF
clone size: NA; CDR3 length: 16; V gene: TRBV9; D gene: NA; J gene: TRBJ2-2; CDR3 DNA: TGTGCCAGCAGCGTAGGGTGGGACCCGGGCACCGGGGAGCTGTTTTTT; CDR3 protein: CASSVGWDPGTGELFF
clone size: once; CDR3 length: 14; V gene: TRBV2; D gene: NA; J gene: TRBJ1-5; CDR3 DNA: TGTGCCAGCAGTGAATGGACCGTCAATCAGCCCCAGCATTTT; CDR3 protein: CASSEWTVNQPQHF
clone size: once; CDR3 length: 14; V gene: TRBV18; D gene: NA; J gene: TRBJ2-1; CDR3 DNA: TGTGCCAGCTCACCTTCCAGCTCCTACAATGAGCAGTTCTTC; CDR3 protein: CASSPSSSYNEQFF
clone size: NA; CDR3 length: 19; V gene: TRBV5-1; D gene: TRBD2; J gene: TRBJ2-2; CDR3 DNA: TGCGCCAGCAGCTTTAGGCCCCCTCCGGGAGGCATACACACCGGGGAGCTGTTTTTT; CDR3 protein: CASSFRPPPGGIHTGELFF
clone size: few; CDR3 length: 17; V gene: TRBV28; D gene: TRBD2; J gene: TRBJ2-1; CDR3 DNA: TGTGCCAGCAGTTCTTCTAGCGGGGGGTCAAAATACAATGAGCAGTTCTTC; CDR3 protein: CASSSSSGGSKYNEQFF
clone size: NA; CDR3 length: 13; V gene: TRBV5-1; D gene: NA; J gene: TRBJ1-1; CDR3 DNA: TGCGCCAGCAGCCGATCAATGAACACTGAAGCTTTCTTT; CDR3 protein: CASSRSMNTEAFF
clone size: NA; CDR3 length: 14; V gene: TRBV6-5; D gene: NA; J gene: TRBJ1-2; CDR3 DNA: TGTGCCAGCAGTTACTCGATTGTGTACTATGGCTACACCTTC; CDR3 protein: CASSYSIVYYGYTF
clone size: once; CDR3 length: 15; V gene: TRBV5-6; D gene: NA; J gene: TRBJ1-2; CDR3 DNA: TGTGCCAGCAGGCTGTGGGCGATGGGGAACTATGGCTACACCTTC; CDR3 protein: CASRLWAMGNYGYTF
clone size: NA; CDR3 length: 14; V gene: TRBV5-1; D gene: NA; J gene: TRBJ1-1; CDR3 DNA: TGCGCCAGCACCAACATTGGGGGGGAAACTGAAGCTTTCTTT; CDR3 protein: CASTNIGGETEAFF
clone size: NA; CDR3 length: 13; V gene: TRBV2; D gene: TRBD2; J gene: TRBJ2-7; CDR3 DNA: TGTGCCAGCAGTAGGGACTACAACGACCCGCCGTACTTC; CDR3 protein: CASSRDYNDPPYF
clone size: NA; CDR3 length: 12; V gene: TRBV28; D gene: TRBD2; J gene: TRBJ2-1; CDR3 DNA: TGTGCCAGCGAGAGCGGGGCCCCCGAGCAGTTCTTC; CDR3 protein: CASESGAPEQFF